This T cell receptor beta chain was sequenced during a study of T cells in Graves' hyperthyroidism and ophthalmopathy. Looking at the study overall: Sampling of peripheral blood happened at initial diagnosis, prior to any treatment.

The table lists this clonotype with many counts. Its antigen is unidentified. Notes on the study in general: Ophthalmopathy stood apart from stable hyperthyroidism in a 13 V-J model.

Regions amplified from RNA transcripts were the TCR beta CDR3 regions. TCR CDR3 underwent first-round RT-PCR with the HTBI primer set. TCRdb re-derived calls from the multiplex PCR reads in MiXCR, one entry per CDR3 protein. Here the sample spans 280,000 or so distinct CDR3 sequences, less than 30% being singletons. The hyperthyroidism patients had all been newly diagnosed, and their disease duration was under 2 months. Their ages ranged from 18 to 65 years. CDR1 and CDR2 from the germline V gene are ENHRY and SYGVKD. With 10 bases removed from V and 9 bases from J, the gap between germline ends came to 21 bases. The CDR3 length is 14 residues.

The specimen was blood. The rearrangement joins TRBV10-3 to TRBJ2-2, with D maybe TRBD2 (6 bases). The receptor was isolated from a man in his forties with Graves' hyperthyroidism that later progressed to Graves' ophthalmopathy. The CDR3 coding sequence is TGTGCCACGACCCGGGGAGGAGAGTCCAGGGAGCTGTTTTTT. Amino acids: CATTRGGESRELFF.